This TCR beta chain was retrieved from a study of T-cell reconstitution after alpha-beta-depleted transplantation in children. The CDR3 sequence is 13 residues long. The germline gives CDR1 LGHNA, CDR2 YSLEER. V shed 5 bases and J 5 bases; nucleotides not matched to a gene: 2. A library of TCRbeta sequences, prepared with unique molecular identifiers, was generated. Each CDR3 protein is one row after TCRdb ran MiXCR on the PCR reads. The sample has roughly 120,000 distinct CDR3 sequences, 10% to 13% seen once. This clonotype was recorded at least ten times. The origin of this receptor is a human donor who donated a stem cell graft to a child with acute lymphoblastic leukemia. V is TRBV4-3 and J is TRBJ2-7, with 11 bases that match TRBD1. The source was PBMCs from the stem cell graft donor, collected from the stem cell graft. Here the CDR3 reads CASSWGQGDEQYF. The CDR3 DNA reads TGCGCCAGCAGCTGGGGACAGGGGGACGAGCAGTACTTC.